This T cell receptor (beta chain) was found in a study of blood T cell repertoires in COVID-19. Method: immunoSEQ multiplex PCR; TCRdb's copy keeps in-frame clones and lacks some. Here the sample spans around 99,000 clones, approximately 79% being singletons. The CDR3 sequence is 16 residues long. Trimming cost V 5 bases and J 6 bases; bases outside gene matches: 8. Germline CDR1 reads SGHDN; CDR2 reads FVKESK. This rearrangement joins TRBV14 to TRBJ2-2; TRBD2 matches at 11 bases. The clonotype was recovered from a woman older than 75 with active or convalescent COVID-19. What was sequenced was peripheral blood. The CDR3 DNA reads TGTGCCAGCAGCGGTCTACTAGCGGGAGAGGCCGGGGAGCTGTTTTTT. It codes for CASSGLLAGEAGELFF.